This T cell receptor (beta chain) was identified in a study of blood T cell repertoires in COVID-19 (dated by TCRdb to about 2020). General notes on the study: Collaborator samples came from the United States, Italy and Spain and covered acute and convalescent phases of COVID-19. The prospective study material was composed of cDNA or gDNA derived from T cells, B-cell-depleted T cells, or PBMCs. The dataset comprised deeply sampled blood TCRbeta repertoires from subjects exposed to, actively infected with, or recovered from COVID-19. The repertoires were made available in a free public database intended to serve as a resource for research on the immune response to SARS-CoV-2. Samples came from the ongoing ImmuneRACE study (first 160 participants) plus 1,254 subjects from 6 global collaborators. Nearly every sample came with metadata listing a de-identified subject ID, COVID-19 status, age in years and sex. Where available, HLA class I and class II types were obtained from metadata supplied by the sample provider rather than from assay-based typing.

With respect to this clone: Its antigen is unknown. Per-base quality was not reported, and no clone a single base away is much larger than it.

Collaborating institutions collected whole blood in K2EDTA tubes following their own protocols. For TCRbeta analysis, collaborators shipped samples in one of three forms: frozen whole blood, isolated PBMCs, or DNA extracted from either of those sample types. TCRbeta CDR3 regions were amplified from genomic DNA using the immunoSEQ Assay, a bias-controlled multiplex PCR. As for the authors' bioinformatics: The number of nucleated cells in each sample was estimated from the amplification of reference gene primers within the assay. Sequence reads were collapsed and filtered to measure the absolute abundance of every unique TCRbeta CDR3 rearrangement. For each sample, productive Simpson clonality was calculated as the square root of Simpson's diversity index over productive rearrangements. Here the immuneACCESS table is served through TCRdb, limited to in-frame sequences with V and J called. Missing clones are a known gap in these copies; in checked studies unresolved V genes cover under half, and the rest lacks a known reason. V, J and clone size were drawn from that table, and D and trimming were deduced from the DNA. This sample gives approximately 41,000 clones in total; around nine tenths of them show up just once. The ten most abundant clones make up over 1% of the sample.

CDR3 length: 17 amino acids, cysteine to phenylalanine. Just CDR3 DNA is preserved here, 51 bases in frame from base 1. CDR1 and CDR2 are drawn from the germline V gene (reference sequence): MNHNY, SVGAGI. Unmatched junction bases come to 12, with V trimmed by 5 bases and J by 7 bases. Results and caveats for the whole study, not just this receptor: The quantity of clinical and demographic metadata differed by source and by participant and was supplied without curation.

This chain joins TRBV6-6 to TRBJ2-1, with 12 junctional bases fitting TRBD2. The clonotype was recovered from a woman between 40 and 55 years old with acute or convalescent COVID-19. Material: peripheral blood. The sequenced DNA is TGTGCCAGCAGTCAGAGACTAGCGGGAGCCTCCCGTAATGAGCAGTTCTTC. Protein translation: CASSQRLAGASRNEQFF.